These T cell receptor beta chains were read from a single sample in a study of persistence of HIV-infected CD4 T cells. The protocol was immunoSEQ multiplex PCR, while the TCRdb copy is restricted to in-frame clones and leaves out a portion. The table has tens of thousands of clones, around 80% seen once; the top ten hold 3.5% to 5%. Antigens for these TCRs are unknown. This sample comprised CD4+ T cells sorted from PBMCs after roughly 18-hour stimulation, obtained from a patient who received antiretroviral therapy. These receptors were collected from an adult man with HIV who was CMV-seropositive. CDR3s include the opening cysteine and the closing phenylalanine or tryptophan. The D gene is left open where the match is weak. Clone size is not always given. Where it is, it says once, few, many or a class for expanded clones.

cdr3_nt,cdr3_aa,j_call,d_call,v_call,clone_size
TGCGCCAGCAGTGACTTAGCGGGTAAGTCCTACAATGAGCAGTTCTTC,CASSDLAGKSYNEQFF,TRBJ2-1,TRBD2,TRBV10-2,once
TGTGCCAGCAGCTTCGGGAGTCCAGATACGCAGTATTTT,CASSFGSPDTQYF,TRBJ2-3,NA,TRBV5-5,NA
TGTGCCAGCAGCTTAGGGGGGATCGGGGAGCTGTTTTTT,CASSLGGIGELFF,TRBJ2-2,NA,TRBV13,NA
TGTGCCAGCAGCTCCCTAGCGGGGGGGCGTTATGAGCAGTTCTTC,CASSSLAGGRYEQFF,TRBJ2-1,TRBD2,TRBV7-2,NA
TGTGCCAGCAGTTATCGGGATACAGATACGCAGTATTTT,CASSYRDTDTQYF,TRBJ2-3,NA,TRBV6-6,NA
TGTGCCAGCACTAACCCCGGGCCGGGCTATAATTCACCCCTCCACTTT,CASTNPGPGYNSPLHF,TRBJ1-6,NA,TRBV28,few
TGCGCCAGCAGCCGAACCAAGGGCAGGGTAGAAAAACTGTTTTTT,CASSRTKGRVEKLFF,TRBJ1-4,NA,TRBV23-1,NA
TGTGCCAGCAGCCAAGACATGGGCTTGTACGAGCAGTACTTC,CASSQDMGLYEQYF,TRBJ2-7,NA,TRBV3-1/TRBV3-2,NA
TGTGCCAGCAGTCCCCCCCTATCGCCCCAGCATTTT,CASSPPLSPQHF,TRBJ1-5,NA,TRBV28,NA
TGTGCCAGCCGCCGAGGTACCAGCTCCTACGAGCAGTACTTC,CASRRGTSSYEQYF,TRBJ2-7,NA,TRBV6-2/TRBV6-3,NA
TGTGCCAGCAGCCCCTCCCCCCTCTACGAGCAGTACTTC,CASSPSPLYEQYF,TRBJ2-7,NA,TRBV4-2,NA
TGTGCCAGCAGTGACCCTTTAGCGGGGGGAAACACCGGGGAGCTGTTTTTT,CASSDPLAGGNTGELFF,TRBJ2-2,TRBD2,TRBV6-1,NA
TGTGCCAGCCAATTGGGGCTAGCGCAAGAGACCCAGTACTTC,CASQLGLAQETQYF,TRBJ2-5,NA,TRBV6-5,few
TGTGCCAGCAGCCAAGTGGAGGGCGATACGCAGTATTTT,CASSQVEGDTQYF,TRBJ2-3,NA,TRBV4-2,NA
TGTGCCACCAGCAGGCTGGCGGGGATGAACACTGAAGCTTTCTTT,CATSRLAGMNTEAFF,TRBJ1-1,NA,TRBV15,NA
TGCGCCAGCAGCTTGGCCCAGGGGATCAATCAGCCCCAGCATTTT,CASSLAQGINQPQHF,TRBJ1-5,NA,TRBV5-1,NA
TGCGCCAGCAGCTTGCGGTCCATCGTGGACAAGCAGTTCTTC,CASSLRSIVDKQFF,TRBJ2-1,NA,TRBV5-1,NA
TGCGCCAGCAGAGTACAGGAAACTGAAGCTTTCTTT,CASRVQETEAFF,TRBJ1-1,NA,TRBV23-1,NA
TGTGCCAGCAGTTACGGCGGGGGCGGGGACACTGAAGCTTTCTTT,CASSYGGGGDTEAFF,TRBJ1-1,NA,TRBV6-2/TRBV6-3,NA
TGTGCCAGCAGCCAAGGGTATCGGGGGTGGGACACAACCTATTTGAACACCGGGGAGCTGTTTTTT,CASSQGYRGWDTTYLNTGELFF,TRBJ2-2,NA,TRBV4-2,NA
TGTGCCAGCAGCTCAGCCGGGACAGGGGGTAGAAACACCATATATTTT,CASSSAGTGGRNTIYF,TRBJ1-3,TRBD1,TRBV3-1/TRBV3-2,NA
TGCGCCAGCAGCCAAGGGACAGGGGGCCCTTATTCACCCCTCCACTTT,CASSQGTGGPYSPLHF,TRBJ1-6,TRBD1,TRBV4-1,NA
TGCGCCAGCAGCTTGAACTACGAGCAGTACTTC,CASSLNYEQYF,TRBJ2-7,NA,TRBV5-1,few
TGTGCCACAAGGGCGACTAGCGGGAGCTCCTACAATGAGCAGTTCTTC,CATRATSGSSYNEQFF,TRBJ2-1,TRBD2,TRBV2,NA
TGTGCCAGTAGGACAGGGAAGCACACTGAAGCTTTCTTT,CASRTGKHTEAFF,TRBJ1-1,TRBD1,TRBV19,few
TGTGCCAGCAGTTACACGGGACGGAGTTCCGGTTACACCTTC,CASSYTGRSSGYTF,TRBJ1-2,NA,TRBV6-5,NA
TGTGCCAGTAGTTTCACCGGGGAATCCCACGAGCAGTACTTC,CASSFTGESHEQYF,TRBJ2-7,NA,TRBV19,once
TGTGCCAGCAGCCAGAAACAGCAGAGTTACGAGCAGTACTTC,CASSQKQQSYEQYF,TRBJ2-7,NA,TRBV3-1/TRBV3-2,NA
TGTGCCAGCAGCACCCAGGGCTACACTGAAGCTTTCTTT,CASSTQGYTEAFF,TRBJ1-1,NA,TRBV5-5,few
TGCGCCAGCACGGTTGAACCTGGAGGCAATCAGCCCCAGCATTTT,CASTVEPGGNQPQHF,TRBJ1-5,NA,TRBV5-1,once
TGTGCCAGCAGCCAATCGGAGGGTGGAGCTTTCTTT,CASSQSEGGAFF,TRBJ1-1,NA,TRBV14,NA
TGCGCCAGCACCTTACAGGGGGCGAGGCGGTCAAGCTCCTACGAGCAGTACTTC,CASTLQGARRSSSYEQYF,TRBJ2-7,TRBD1,TRBV5-1,NA
TGTGCCAGCAGTCCGATGACAGCGACGAACTATGGCTACACCTTC,CASSPMTATNYGYTF,TRBJ1-2,NA,TRBV28,NA
TGCAGCGTTGCGGGTTTTGCGGATAGTGGCTACACCTTC,CSVAGFADSGYTF,TRBJ1-2,NA,TRBV29-1,NA
TGTGCCAGCAGCTTACTTGGACGCGGTCGGATTAATGAGCAGTTCTTC,CASSLLGRGRINEQFF,TRBJ2-1,NA,TRBV7-9,NA
TGTGCCAGCAGCTCCCCTGACAGGGGGATTTATGGCTACACCTTC,CASSSPDRGIYGYTF,TRBJ1-2,TRBD1,TRBV7-3,NA
TGCAGTGCTAGACTGACCACTGAAGCTTTCTTT,CSARLTTEAFF,TRBJ1-1,NA,TRBV20-1,NA
TGTGCCAGCAGCACCACTTTGGGGACAGGGGAGATTCCAGATACGCAGTATTTT,CASSTTLGTGEIPDTQYF,TRBJ2-3,TRBD1,TRBV7-3,NA
TGCGCCAGCAGCTTAGGGAATTCACCCCTCCACTTT,CASSLGNSPLHF,TRBJ1-6,NA,TRBV5-1,NA
TGTGCCAGCAGGGACAATCTCGGCAAAAACATTCAGTACTTC,CASRDNLGKNIQYF,TRBJ2-4,NA,TRBV7-3,NA
TGTGCCAGCAGTTACTCGACTTCAGGGTCTAACTATGGCTACACCTTC,CASSYSTSGSNYGYTF,TRBJ1-2,NA,TRBV6-5,NA
TGTGCCAGCTCACCATGGGTAACCGGAGTAGACCAAGCTTTCTTT,CASSPWVTGVDQAFF,TRBJ1-1,NA,TRBV18,NA
TGTGCCAGTAGTATGCTAGCGGGAGGATACGAGCAGTACTTC,CASSMLAGGYEQYF,TRBJ2-7,TRBD2,TRBV19,NA
TGTGCCAGCAGCTTAGGGGGCGGGGGTCACAATGAGCAGTTCTTC,CASSLGGGGHNEQFF,TRBJ2-1,TRBD2,TRBV7-2,NA
TGTGCCAGCAGTTTCTCCCCTCAGAGCTCCTACAATGAGCAGTTCTTC,CASSFSPQSSYNEQFF,TRBJ2-1,NA,TRBV19,NA
TGTGCCAGCTCACCGGGGGGGCCCACAGATACGCAGTATTTT,CASSPGGPTDTQYF,TRBJ2-3,NA,TRBV18,NA
TGTGCCAGCATAAGGGACACGAACACCGGGGAGCTGTTTTTT,CASIRDTNTGELFF,TRBJ2-2,NA,TRBV5-4,NA
TGTGCCAGCAGCTTAGTCGTAGGGGATACCTATGGCTACACCTTC,CASSLVVGDTYGYTF,TRBJ1-2,NA,TRBV7-2,NA
TGCGCCAGCAGCCCCCGACTAGCGGGGGGCTATGAGCAGTTCTTC,CASSPRLAGGYEQFF,TRBJ2-1,TRBD2,TRBV10-1,NA
TGTGCCAGCAGCGGATTTAACACCGGGAACACTGAAGCTTTCTTT,CASSGFNTGNTEAFF,TRBJ1-1,NA,TRBV7-9,NA
TGTGCCAGCAGCCAATCAGTAGTCGGGGAGCAGTTCTTC,CASSQSVVGEQFF,TRBJ2-1,NA,TRBV3-1/TRBV3-2,NA
TGTGCCAGCAGTACTAACAGGGGCGCGACTGAAGCTTTCTTT,CASSTNRGATEAFF,TRBJ1-1,TRBD1,TRBV27,few
TGTGCCAGCAGTGAATGGCGGACAGGGACCGGGGAGCTGTTTTTT,CASSEWRTGTGELFF,TRBJ2-2,TRBD1,TRBV25-1,once
TGCGCCAGCAGCTGGGACAGGCCGAGCTCCTACAATGAGCAGTTCTTC,CASSWDRPSSYNEQFF,TRBJ2-1,TRBD1,TRBV5-1,NA